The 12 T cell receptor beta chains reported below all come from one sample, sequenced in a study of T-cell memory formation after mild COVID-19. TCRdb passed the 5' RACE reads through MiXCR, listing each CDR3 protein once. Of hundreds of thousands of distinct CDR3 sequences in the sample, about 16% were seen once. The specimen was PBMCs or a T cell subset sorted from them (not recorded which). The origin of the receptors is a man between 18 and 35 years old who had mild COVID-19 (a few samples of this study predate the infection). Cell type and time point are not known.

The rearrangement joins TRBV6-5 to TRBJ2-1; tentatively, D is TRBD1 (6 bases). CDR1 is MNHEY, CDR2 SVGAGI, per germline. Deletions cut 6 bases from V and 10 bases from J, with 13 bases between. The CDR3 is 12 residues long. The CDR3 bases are TGTGCCAGCAGACAACAGGGTTGGGAGCAGTTCTTC. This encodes CASRQQGWEQFF.

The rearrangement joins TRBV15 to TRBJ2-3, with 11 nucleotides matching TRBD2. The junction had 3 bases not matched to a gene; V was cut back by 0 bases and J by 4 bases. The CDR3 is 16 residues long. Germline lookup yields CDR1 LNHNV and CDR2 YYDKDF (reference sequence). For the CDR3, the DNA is TGTGCCACCAGCAGAGAGAAACTAGCGGGAGCAGATACGCAGTATTTT. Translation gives CATSREKLAGADTQYF.

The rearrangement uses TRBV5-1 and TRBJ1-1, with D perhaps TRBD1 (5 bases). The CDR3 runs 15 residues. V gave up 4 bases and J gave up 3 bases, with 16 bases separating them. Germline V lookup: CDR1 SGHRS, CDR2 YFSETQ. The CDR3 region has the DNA TGCGCCAGCAGCGACCCCAGGGATGCGGACACTGAAGCTTTCTTT. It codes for CASSDPRDADTEAFF.

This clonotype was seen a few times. CDR3 coding DNA: TGTGCCAGCAGTCCTAATCCGGGACAGGGGGGACAGCCCCAGCATTTT. Translation gives CASSPNPGQGGQPQHF. The chain couples TRBV12-3 or TRBV12-4 to TRBJ1-5; 11 nucleotides match TRBD1. This CDR3 is built from 16 residues. The trim removed 5 bases at V and 7 bases at J, leaving 10 bases unmatched.

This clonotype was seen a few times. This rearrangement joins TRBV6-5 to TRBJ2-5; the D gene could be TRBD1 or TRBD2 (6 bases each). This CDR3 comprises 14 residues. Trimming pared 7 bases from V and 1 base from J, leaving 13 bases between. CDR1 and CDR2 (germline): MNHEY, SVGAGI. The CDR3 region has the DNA TGTGCCAGCAAGGGGGGCGTCAGCCAAGAGACCCAGTACTTC. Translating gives CASKGGVSQETQYF.

In DNA form, the CDR3 reads TGTGCCAGCAGCCAAGGTCAGTCTCCAGCGGGGGGCCCCGCTGACACCGGGGAGCTGTTTTTT. Its protein is CASSQGQSPAGGPADTGELFF. The rearrangement links TRBV3-2 to TRBJ2-2; the table's D call of TRBD2 was not tested on the DNA. TRBV3-2 is a pseudogene. The CDR3 length is 21 residues.

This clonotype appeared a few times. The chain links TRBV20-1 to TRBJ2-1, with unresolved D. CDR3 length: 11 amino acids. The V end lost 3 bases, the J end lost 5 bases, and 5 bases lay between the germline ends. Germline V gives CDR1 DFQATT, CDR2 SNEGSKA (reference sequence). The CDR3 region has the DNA TGCAGTGCTAGTTGGGACAATGAGCAGTTCTTC. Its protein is CSASWDNEQFF.

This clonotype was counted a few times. The CDR3: CASSSRMGQGWDTQYF. Here the CDR3 DNA reads TGTGCCAGCAGCTCGAGAATGGGACAGGGTTGGGATACGCAGTATTTT. The V gene is TRBV7-2, the J gene TRBJ2-3; 9 nucleotides line up with TRBD1. Germline CDR1 reads SGHTA; CDR2 reads FQGNSA. After removal of 4 bases from V and 6 bases from J, the junction contained 11 bases not matched to a gene. CDR3 size: 16 residues.

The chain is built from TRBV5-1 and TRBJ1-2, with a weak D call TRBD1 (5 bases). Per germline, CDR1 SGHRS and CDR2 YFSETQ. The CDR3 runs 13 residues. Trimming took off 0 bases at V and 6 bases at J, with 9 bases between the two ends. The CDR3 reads CASSLAVGDGYTF. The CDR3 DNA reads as TGCGCCAGCAGCTTGGCTGTAGGGGATGGCTACACCTTC.

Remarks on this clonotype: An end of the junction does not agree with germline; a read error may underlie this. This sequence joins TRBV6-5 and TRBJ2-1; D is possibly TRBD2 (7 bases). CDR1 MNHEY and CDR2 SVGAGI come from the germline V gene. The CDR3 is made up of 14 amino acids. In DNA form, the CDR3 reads TGTGCCAGCAGTTACTCGAAGTTCGGGGGGCCCAGAGTCTTC. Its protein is CASSYSKFGGPRVF.

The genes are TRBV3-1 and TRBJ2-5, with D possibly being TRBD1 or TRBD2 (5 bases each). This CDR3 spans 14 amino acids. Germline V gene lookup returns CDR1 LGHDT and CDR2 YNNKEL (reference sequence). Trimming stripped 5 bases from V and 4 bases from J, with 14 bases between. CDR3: CASSSREGPETQYF. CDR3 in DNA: TGTGCCAGCAGCTCGCGTGAGGGGCCAGAGACCCAGTACTTC.

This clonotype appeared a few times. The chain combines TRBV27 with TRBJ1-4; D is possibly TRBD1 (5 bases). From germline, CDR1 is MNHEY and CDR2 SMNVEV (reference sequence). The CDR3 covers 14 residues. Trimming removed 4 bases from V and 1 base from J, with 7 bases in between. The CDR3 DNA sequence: TGTGCCAGCAGTTGGGGGGGAACTAATGAAAAACTGTTTTTT. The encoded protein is CASSWGGTNEKLFF. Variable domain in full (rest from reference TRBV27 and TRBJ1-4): EAQVTQNPRYLITVTGKKLTVTCSQNMNHEYMSWYRQDPGLGLRQIYYSMNVEVTDKGDVPEGYKVSRKEKRNFPLILESPSPNQTSLYFCASSWGGTNEKLFFGSGTQLSVL.